A selection of T cell receptor beta chains follows, all from one sample in a study of T-cell reconstitution after alpha-beta-depleted transplantation in children. TCRdb itself ran the PCR reads through MiXCR, one entry per CDR3 protein. The sample shows approximately 400,000 distinct CDR3 sequences, about a tenth of them seen only once. The sample was PBMCs from the stem cell graft donor, taken from the stem cell graft. The receptor source for this set is a human donor who donated a stem cell graft to a child with acute myeloid leukemia. The CDR3 runs from the conserved cysteine through the conserved F or W. The D gene is left open where the match is weak. Not every row has a clone size; where given, it reads once, few, many or a size class.

>TRBJ2-7|.|many|TRBV12-5
TGTGCTAGTGGGGACTACGGGGAGCAGTACTTC
CASGDYGEQYF
>TRBJ1-2|.|few|TRBV4-1
TGCGCCAGCAGCCAAGCCCTAGATCGAAATGGCTACACCTTC
CASSQALDRNGYTF
>TRBJ2-2|TRBD2|many|TRBV29-1
TGCAGCGTTGATGCGGGAGGGCCGATCGGGGAGCTGTTTTTT
CSVDAGGPIGELFF
>TRBJ2-3|.|few|TRBV2
TGTGCCAGCAGCGGGGCTTCGGGGGCAGATACGCAGTATTTT
CASSGASGADTQYF
>TRBJ1-2|TRBD1|.|TRBV3-1
TGTGCCAGCAGCAAGACCGGGACAGGGACTGGCTACACCTTC
CASSKTGTGTGYTF
>TRBJ1-4|.|many|TRBV12-3/TRBV12-4
TGTGCCAGCAGTTTAACCCCGAGGGGGATCAATGAAAAACTGTTTTTT
CASSLTPRGINEKLFF
>TRBJ2-3|.|many|TRBV20-1
TGCAGTGCTAGCCAGGTTGTGGGGACAGATACGCAGTATTTT
CSASQVVGTDTQYF
>TRBJ2-3|.|.|TRBV5-1
TGCGCCAGCAGCTCCGCTCTGACAGGCACAGATACGCAGTATTTT
CASSSALTGTDTQYF
>TRBJ2-2|.|few|TRBV5-1
TGCGCCAGCAGCTTGGTTCTGTTACGAGAAGGGGCCGGGGAGCTGTTTTTT
CASSLVLLREGAGELFF
>TRBJ2-1|TRBD2|.|TRBV29-1
TGCAGCGTCCCACTAGCGGGATTGAATGAGCAGTTCTTC
CSVPLAGLNEQFF
>TRBJ2-2|TRBD1|.|TRBV4-1
TGCGCCAGCAGCCCGCGGGGCCAGGGGGCCGGCGGGGAGCTGTTTTTT
CASSPRGQGAGGELFF
>TRBJ2-5|.|few|TRBV6-5
TGTGCCAGCAGTTACTCAGTGACCGGGCGAATGGCCCAGTACTTC
CASSYSVTGRMAQYF
>TRBJ2-2|.|.|TRBV20-1
TGCAGTGCGTGGGACGCGAACACCGGGGAGCTGTTTTTT
CSAWDANTGELFF
>TRBJ1-1|.|many|TRBV12-3/TRBV12-4
TGTGCCAGCAGTTTAGCAGGCGGGAACACTGAAGCTTTCTTT
CASSLAGGNTEAFF
>TRBJ2-2|TRBD2|many|TRBV15
TGTGCCACCAGCAGTGATAGCGGGAGGCCCCGGTTCGGGGAGCTGTTTTTT
CATSSDSGRPRFGELFF
>TRBJ2-3|TRBD2|.|TRBV7-2
TGTGCCAGCAGCTCCCGAGAGGGACTAGCCTTAACAGATACGCAGTATTTT
CASSSREGLALTDTQYF
>TRBJ2-4|.|.|TRBV25-1
TGTGCCAGCAGTCATGCAGGGGTTGGAGGTTCAGCCAAAAACATTCAGTACTTC
CASSHAGVGGSAKNIQYF
>TRBJ1-6|.|.|TRBV5-1
TGCGCCAGCAGCTTGGCCAGCGCCTATAATTCACCCCTCCACTTT
CASSLASAYNSPLHF
>TRBJ1-5|TRBD1|few|TRBV19
TGTGCCACCCGGGACAGCTGGACGAGCAATCAGCCCCAGCATTTT
CATRDSWTSNQPQHF
>TRBJ2-1|TRBD2|many|TRBV20-1
TGCAGTGCTAGAGATAAGTGGACTAGCGGGATGAGTTATGAGCAGTTCTTC
CSARDKWTSGMSYEQFF
>TRBJ2-1|.|.|TRBV5-6
TGTGCCAGCAGCTGGGGTTTCAATGAGCAGTTCTTC
CASSWGFNEQFF
>TRBJ2-7|TRBD1|.|TRBV20-1
TGCAGTGCTCGCTGGGACAGGGGGACCTACGAGCAGTACTTC
CSARWDRGTYEQYF
>TRBJ1-6|.|few|TRBV5-1
TGCGCCAGCAGCTCCCAGGAAAATTCACCCCTCCACTTT
CASSSQENSPLHF
>TRBJ2-1|.|.|TRBV12-5
TGTGCTAGTGGTTTGTCAAGCTCCTACAATGAGCAGTTCTTC
CASGLSSSYNEQFF
>TRBJ2-7|TRBD2|.|TRBV10-3
TGTGCCATCAGTGAGTCGACGCGGGGGTCGTACGAGCAGTACTTC
CAISESTRGSYEQYF
>TRBJ1-1|.|few|TRBV27
TGTGCCAGCACCCCAACAGGGAGGTGGAACACTGAAGCTTTCTTT
CASTPTGRWNTEAFF
>TRBJ2-1|TRBD2|.|TRBV5-1
TGCGCCAGCAGCTTTTTCTCAGCGGGAGTAGGCTACAATGAGCAGTTCTTC
CASSFFSAGVGYNEQFF
>TRBJ2-3|.|many|TRBV20-1
TGCAGTGCTAGAGATTTTCGCGGGAGCACAGATACGCAGTATTTT
CSARDFRGSTDTQYF
>TRBJ2-1|.|few|TRBV11-2
TGTGCCAGCAGGTGGGGATTCAATGAGCAGTTCTTC
CASRWGFNEQFF
>TRBJ2-7|.|few|TRBV6-2/TRBV6-3
TGTGCCAGCTCCCCGGACTATATTTACGAGCAGTACTTC
CASSPDYIYEQYF
>TRBJ2-4|.|.|TRBV19
TGTGCCAGTAGTATATTAGAGGGAGCCAAAAACATTCAGTACTTC
CASSILEGAKNIQYF
>TRBJ1-2|.|few|TRBV20-1
TGCAGTGCCAGTTCGGGGGGCTGGGTCTACACCTTC
CSASSGGWVYTF
>TRBJ1-3|.|.|TRBV20-1
TGCTGCTTCGAGAGGGGGTGGCCGGGCTCTGGAAACACCATATATTTT
CCFERGWPGSGNTIYF
>TRBJ2-1|.|few|TRBV4-1
TGCGCCAGCAGCCAAGATTTAGGCACGGACAATGAGCAGTTCTTC
CASSQDLGTDNEQFF
>TRBJ1-5|.|.|TRBV27
TGTGCCAGCAGTTTATTGACGGACCAGCCCCAGCATTTT
CASSLLTDQPQHF
>TRBJ2-7|TRBD1|.|TRBV30
TGTGCCTGGAGTAACCCGGACAGGGGACTGTACGAGCAGTACTTC
CAWSNPDRGLYEQYF
>TRBJ1-6|.|.|TRBV12-3/TRBV12-4
TGTGCCAGCAGTCATATACAGGGCGCCGCTTCACCCCTCCACTTT
CASSHIQGAASPLHF
>TRBJ2-1|TRBD2|few|TRBV20-1
TGCAGTGCTAGAACGACTAGCGGAGGGTACAATGAGCAGTTCTTC
CSARTTSGGYNEQFF
>TRBJ2-3|TRBD2|few|TRBV20-1
TGCAGTGCTAGAGGGCGGGAGTCCACAGATACGCAGTATTTT
CSARGRESTDTQYF
>TRBJ2-3|TRBD1|few|TRBV30
TGTGCCTGGAGGAAGGGGACAGGGGGCGCAAATACGCAGTATTTT
CAWRKGTGGANTQYF
>TRBJ1-1|.|few|TRBV20-1
TGCAGTGCTAGCGACAGCTCGCGTACTGAAGCTTTCTTT
CSASDSSRTEAFF
>TRBJ2-5|TRBD2|few|TRBV20-1
TGCAGTGCCCCAGGGAGGGCCGGGGAGACCCAGTACTTC
CSAPGRAGETQYF
>TRBJ2-2|TRBD2|.|TRBV7-8
TGTGCCAGCAGCCGGCGGGGGGCGAACACCGGGGAGCTGTTTTTT
CASSRRGANTGELFF
>TRBJ2-5|TRBD2|.|TRBV9
TGTGCCAGCAGCGTAGATGAGCGGGGGGGCCAAGAGACCCAGTACTTC
CASSVDERGGQETQYF
>TRBJ1-3|.|few|TRBV29-1
TGCAGCGTTGATGTGGGCTCTGGAAACACCATATATTTT
CSVDVGSGNTIYF
>TRBJ2-3|.|.|TRBV7-9
TGTGCCAGCAGCTTAACGGAACCGCAATTGGGAGATACGCAGTATTTT
CASSLTEPQLGDTQYF
>TRBJ2-3|TRBD1|few|TRBV20-1
TGCAGTGCTACAGACGGGACAGGGGTTTATTTT
CSATDGTGVYF
>TRBJ1-1|.|few|TRBV19
TGTGCCAGTAGTATCCGGGACGGCCCTGAAGCTTTCTTT
CASSIRDGPEAFF
>TRBJ1-5|.|many|TRBV20-1
TGCAGTGCTAGAGAATCAGATCGGGCTGGTAGCAATCAGCCCCAGCATTTT
CSARESDRAGSNQPQHF